This TCR beta chain comes out of a study of CD8 T cells in Susac syndrome. The study, taken as a whole, reports: TCR sequencing and HLA analysis covered a relatively small number of individuals.

RNA amounts of roughly 0.45 to 1 ug underwent reverse transcription with random hexamers. An immunoSEQ multiplex PCR amplified TCR beta CDR3 over 54 Vbeta and 13 Jbeta. TCRdb re-analysed the immunoSEQ multiplex PCR reads in MiXCR, keeping a single row per CDR3 protein. Seen here are fewer than 350,000 distinct CDR3 sequences, 92% observed once, and the top ten hold over 0.065%. Germline values: CDR1 SQVTM, CDR2 ANQGSEA. Trimming removed 3 bases from V and 3 bases from J; junction bases left unmatched: 4. This CDR3 has 15 amino acids. FACS was used to enrich TEMRA cells, whereas the CD8+ and CD4+ T cells were obtained by negative isolation. Note on this clonotype: Antigen specificity is unknown.

The chain employs TRBV29-1 and TRBJ2-3, with 12 nucleotides matching TRBD2. This receptor was obtained from a human donor with multiple sclerosis. The sequenced material came from CD4+ T cells from PBMCs. Here the CDR3 DNA reads TGCAGCGTTGACCCGACTAGCGGGGGAACAGATACGCAGTATTTT. Residues: CSVDPTSGGTDTQYF.